This T cell receptor (beta chain) derives from a study of cytomegalovirus exposure and HLA in healthy donors. A multiplex PCR was run with 60 Vbeta primers and 13 Jbeta primers. In the source study's methods: In a later analysis, the count reached roughly 80 million unique TCR beta chains, with 9 million to 11 million shared. The protocol was immunoSEQ multiplex PCR, while the TCRdb copy is restricted to in-frame clones and leaves out a portion. V, J and clone size are taken as reported in that table, and D and trimming were inferred from the DNA itself. In the table there are some 190,000 clones, around 90% of which are singletons. The V end lost 6 bases, the J end lost 7 bases, and 15 bases lay between the germline ends. CDR1 is MDHEN, CDR2 SYDVKM, per germline. This CDR3 is built from 14 residues.

The material sequenced was PBMCs. The receptor was derived from a boy aged 2-9 years in good health and CMV-seronegative. The V call is TRBV28, the J call TRBJ2-2; tentatively, D is TRBD2 (5 bases). The CDR3 loop reads CASSPWRVVGELFF. The CDR3 nucleotides read TGTGCCAGCAGCCCCTGGCGGGTCGTCGGGGAGCTGTTTTTT.